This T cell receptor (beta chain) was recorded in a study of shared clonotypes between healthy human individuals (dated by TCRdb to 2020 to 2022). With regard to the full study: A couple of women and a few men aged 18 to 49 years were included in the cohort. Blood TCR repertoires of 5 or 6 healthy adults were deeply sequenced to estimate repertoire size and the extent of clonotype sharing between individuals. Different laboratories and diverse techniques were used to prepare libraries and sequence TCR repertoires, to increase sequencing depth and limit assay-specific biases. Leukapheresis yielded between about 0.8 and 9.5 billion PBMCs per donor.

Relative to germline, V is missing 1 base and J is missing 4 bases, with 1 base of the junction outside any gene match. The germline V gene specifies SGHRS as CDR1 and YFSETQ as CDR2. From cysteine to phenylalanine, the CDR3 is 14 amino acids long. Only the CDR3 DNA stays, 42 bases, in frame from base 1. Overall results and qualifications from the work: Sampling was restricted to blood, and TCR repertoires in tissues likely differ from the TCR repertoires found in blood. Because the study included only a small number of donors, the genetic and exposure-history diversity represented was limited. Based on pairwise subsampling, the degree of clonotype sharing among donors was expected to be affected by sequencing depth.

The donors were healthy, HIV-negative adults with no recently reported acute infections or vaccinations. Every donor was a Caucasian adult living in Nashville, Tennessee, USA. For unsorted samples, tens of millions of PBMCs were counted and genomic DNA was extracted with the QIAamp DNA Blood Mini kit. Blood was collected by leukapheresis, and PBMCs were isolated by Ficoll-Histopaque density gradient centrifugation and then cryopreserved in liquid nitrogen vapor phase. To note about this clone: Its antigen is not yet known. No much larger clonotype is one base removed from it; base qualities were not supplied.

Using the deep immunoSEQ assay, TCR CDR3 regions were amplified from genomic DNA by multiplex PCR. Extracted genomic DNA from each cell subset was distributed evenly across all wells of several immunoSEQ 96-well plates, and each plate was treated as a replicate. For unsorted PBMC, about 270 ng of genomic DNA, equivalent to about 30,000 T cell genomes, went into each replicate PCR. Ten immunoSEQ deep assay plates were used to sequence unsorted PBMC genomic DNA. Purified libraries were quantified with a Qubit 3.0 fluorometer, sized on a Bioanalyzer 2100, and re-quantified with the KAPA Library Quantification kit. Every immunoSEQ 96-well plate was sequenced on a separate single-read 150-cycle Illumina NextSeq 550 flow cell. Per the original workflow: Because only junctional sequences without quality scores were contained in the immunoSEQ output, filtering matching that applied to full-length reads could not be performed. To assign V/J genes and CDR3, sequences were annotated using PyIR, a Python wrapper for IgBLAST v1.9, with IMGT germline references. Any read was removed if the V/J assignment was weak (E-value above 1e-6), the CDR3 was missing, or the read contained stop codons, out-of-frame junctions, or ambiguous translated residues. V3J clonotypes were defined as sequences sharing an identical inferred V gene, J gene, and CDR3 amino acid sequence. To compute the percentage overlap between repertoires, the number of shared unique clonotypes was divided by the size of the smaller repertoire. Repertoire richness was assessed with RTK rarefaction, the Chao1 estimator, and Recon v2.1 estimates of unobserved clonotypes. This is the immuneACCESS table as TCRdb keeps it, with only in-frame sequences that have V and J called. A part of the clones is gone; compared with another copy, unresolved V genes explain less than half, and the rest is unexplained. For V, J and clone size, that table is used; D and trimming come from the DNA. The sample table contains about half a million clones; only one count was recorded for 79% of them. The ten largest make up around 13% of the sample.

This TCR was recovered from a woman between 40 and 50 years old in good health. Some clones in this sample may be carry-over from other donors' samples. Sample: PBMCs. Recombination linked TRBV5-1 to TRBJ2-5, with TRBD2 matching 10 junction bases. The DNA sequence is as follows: TGCGCCAGCAGCTTGCGACTAGCGGGAGAGACCCAGTACTTC. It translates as CASSLRLAGETQYF.